Below, 21 T cell receptor beta chains from the same sample are listed, as sequenced in a study of blood T cell repertoires in COVID-19. The data were produced by immunoSEQ multiplex PCR, yet TCRdb's version contains in-frame clones alone and is incomplete. The sample shows 200,000 to 250,000 clones, 88% of them seen only once. The sample taken for sequencing was PBMCs or T cells enriched from blood (not recorded which). All receptors derive from a woman aged 30 to 39 who had been exposed to COVID-19.

V is TRBV2 and J is TRBJ2-2; no clear D gene. Germline-derived CDR1 and CDR2 are SNHLY and FYNNEI. Trimming took off 5 bases at V and 4 bases at J, with 14 bases between the two ends. This CDR3 comprises 15 residues. CDR3 sequence (DNA): TGTGCCAGCAGTATTTTGCTTGGGCCCACCGGGGAGCTGTTTTTT. It is translated as CASSILLGPTGELFF.

The chain has TRBV24-1 and TRBJ2-7; TRBD1 matches 7 bases. CDR1 is KGHDR, CDR2 SFDVKD, per germline. Germline trimming cut 3 bases from V and 2 bases from J; bases unmatched to any gene: 21. The CDR3 loop spans 20 amino acids. The CDR3 loop reads CATSDRPRTGAPIRAYEQYF. The CDR3, as DNA: TGTGCCACCAGTGATCGCCCCCGGACAGGAGCCCCGATCCGAGCCTACGAGCAGTACTTC.

The chain uses TRBV25-1 and TRBJ2-7, with 11 bases fitting TRBD1. The CDR3 sequence is 15 residues long. Germline loops: CDR1 MGHDK, CDR2 SYGVNS. V gave up 2 bases and J gave up 2 bases; unmatched junction bases: 2. The CDR3 sequence: CASSEPGQGAYEQYF. The CDR3 bases are TGTGCCAGCAGTGAACCGGGACAGGGGGCCTACGAGCAGTACTTC.

This chain links TRBV30 with TRBJ2-7, with unresolved D. The germline V gene has CDR1 GTSNPN and CDR2 SVGIG (reference sequence). The CDR3 is 12 residues long. Between the trimmed V and J ends, which lost 5 bases and 6 bases, there was a span of 14 bases. Written as DNA, the CDR3 is TGTGCCTGGGCCAACTCCATCTCCGAGCAGTACTTC. Translated, it gives CAWANSISEQYF.

This clone was seen a few times. The chain carries TRBV18 and TRBJ1-4, with D maybe TRBD1 (5 bases). In germline, CDR1 is KGHSH, CDR2 LQKENI. There are 13 residues in the CDR3. The V and J ends lost 6 bases and 7 bases respectively, with 12 bases between them. The chain's CDR3 is CASSQGIFEKLFF. The CDR3 region has the DNA TGTGCCAGCTCGCAGGGCATTTTTGAAAAACTGTTTTTT. The full variable domain, its missing parts supplied by reference TRBV18 and TRBJ1-4, is NAGVMQNPRHLVRRRGQEARLRCSPMKGHSHVYWYRQLPEEGLKFMVYLQKENIIDESGMPKERFSAEFPKEGPSILRIQQVVRGDSAAYFCASSQGIFEKLFFGSGTQLSVL.

The chain is built from TRBV30 and TRBJ2-7; 11 nucleotides line up with TRBD2. From germline, CDR1 is GTSNPN and CDR2 SVGIG (reference sequence). This CDR3 has 14 residues. V lost 4 bases to trimming and J lost 6 bases; unmatched junction nucleotides: 8. In DNA form, the CDR3 reads TGTGCCTGGACTGTAGCGGGAGGGCCTGGCGAGCAGTACTTC. Protein product: CAWTVAGGPGEQYF.

The genes are TRBV27 and TRBJ1-6, with 7 bases fitting TRBD1. The CDR3 loop spans 15 amino acids. Trimming took 2 bases from V and 6 from J; bases not matched to a gene: 4. Germline V gene sequence: CDR1 MNHEY, CDR2 SMNVEV (reference sequence). The CDR3: CASSLMWDSNSPLHF. CDR3 nucleotides: TGTGCCAGCAGTTTAATGTGGGACAGTAATTCACCCCTCCACTTT.

This chain uses TRBV12-5 with TRBJ2-7, with a possible D match to TRBD1 (5 bases). V was pared by 1 base and J by 1 base, with 8 bases between. The CDR3 spans 14 residues. Germline V CDR1 and CDR2: LGHNT, FRNRAP. CDR3 nucleotide sequence: TGTGCTAGTGGTTTGGAACAGGCTTCCTACGAGCAGTACTTC. This gives the protein CASGLEQASYEQYF.

The chain links TRBV4-1 to TRBJ2-2; D ambiguous. V gave up 0 bases and J gave up 3 bases, with 11 bases separating them. Germline loops: CDR1 MGHRA, CDR2 YSYEKL. The CDR3 runs 16 residues. CDR3 loop: CASSQDNSLDTGELFF. The CDR3 DNA sequence: TGCGCCAGCAGCCAAGACAACAGCTTAGACACCGGGGAGCTGTTTTTT.

CDR3 bases: TGTGCCAGCAGCGCCCACTCAGGGAACGGCTACACCTTC. Translated, it gives CASSAHSGNGYTF. The J gene is TRBJ1-2, the V gene TRBV9; maybe TRBD1 (5 bases). In germline, CDR1 is SGDLS, CDR2 YYNGEE. CDR3 length: 13 amino acids. V was pared by 3 bases and J by 8 bases, with 14 bases between.

The chain carries TRBV29-1 and TRBJ2-5, with a tentative D call TRBD1 (5 bases). The CDR3 is 13 residues long. Per germline, CDR1 SQVTM and CDR2 ANQGSEA. Trimming took off 6 bases at V and 4 bases at J, with 15 bases between the two ends. CDR3 in DNA: TGCAGCGTCCGGGCAGGGCAGCCAGAGACCCAGTACTTC. It encodes CSVRAGQPETQYF.

The V gene is TRBV10-1, the J gene TRBJ2-3, with D tentatively TRBD2 (6 bases). Trimming shortened V by 6 bases and J by 0 bases, and 13 bases separated the two germline ends. The germline CDR1 and CDR2 sequences are WNHNN and SYGVQD (reference sequence). The CDR3 loop spans 15 amino acids. The DNA of the CDR3 is TGCGCCAGCAGCCTTGGGACTCTGAGCACAGATACGCAGTATTTT. It encodes CASSLGTLSTDTQYF.

The chain has TRBV5-1 and TRBJ1-1, with TRBD1 identical over 7 bases. This CDR3 has 15 amino acids. Germline CDR1 and CDR2: SGHRS and YFSETQ. V lost 4 bases and J lost 0; bases outside the gene matches: 6. CDR3 nucleotide sequence: TGCGCCAGCAGCAAGGGGGCCCTTCTGAACACTGAAGCTTTCTTT. Translated, it gives CASSKGALLNTEAFF. Full variable domain (remainder filled in from reference TRBV5-1 and TRBJ1-1): KAGVTQTPRYLIKTRGQQVTLSCSPISGHRSVSWYQQTPGQGLQFLFEYFSETQRNKGNFPGRFSGRQFSNSRSEMNVSTLELGDSALYLCASSKGALLNTEAFFGQGTRLTVV.

This chain links TRBV20-1 with TRBJ2-5; D is possibly TRBD1 (7 bases). The CDR3 sequence is 14 residues long. The V gene's germline CDR1 is DFQATT and CDR2 SNEGSKA (reference sequence). V lost 3 bases and J lost 0, with 11 bases in between. CDR3 sequence: CSASQGGDQETQYF. In nucleotides, the CDR3 is TGCAGTGCTAGTCAGGGGGGAGACCAAGAGACCCAGTACTTC.

The rearrangement joins TRBV19 to TRBJ2-7, with TRBD2 matching over 7 bases. Unmatched junction bases numbered 5, after V lost 1 base and J lost 5 bases. The V gene's germline CDR1 is LNHDA and CDR2 SQIVND (reference sequence). CDR3 length: 14 amino acids. This CDR3 is CASSIGEGWNEQYF. The CDR3 region has the DNA TGTGCCAGTAGTATAGGGGAGGGGTGGAACGAGCAGTACTTC. Based on the CDR3 plus reference TRBV19 and TRBJ2-7, the full variable domain is DGGITQSPKYLFRKEGQNVTLSCEQNLNHDAMYWYRQDPGQGLRLIYYSQIVNDFQKGDIAEGYSVSREKKESFPLTVTSAQKNPTAFYLCASSIGEGWNEQYFGPGTRLTVT.

This chain uses TRBV5-1 with TRBJ1-3; maybe TRBD1 (6 bases). CDR3 length: 15 residues. Germline V gives CDR1 SGHRS, CDR2 YFSETQ. Trimming removed 0 bases at V and 0 bases at J, with 7 bases between. The CDR3 DNA is TGCGCCAGCAGCTTGGGGGACAACTCTGGAAACACCATATATTTT. Translated, it gives CASSLGDNSGNTIYF.

J is TRBJ2-1 and V is TRBV25-1, with 9 bases aligning to TRBD2. Germline loops: CDR1 MGHDK, CDR2 SYGVNS. The V gene end was trimmed by 3 bases and the J gene end by 1 base; junction bases not matched to a gene: 4. The length of the CDR3 is 16 residues. CDR3 sequence (DNA): TGTGCCAGCAGTGAGCGACTAGCGGATTCCTACAATGAGCAGTTCTTC. This translates into CASSERLADSYNEQFF.

The V and J genes are TRBV5-5 and TRBJ1-4; a possible D gene is TRBD1 (5 bases). Germline lookup yields CDR1 SGHKS and CDR2 YYEKEE (reference sequence). With 0 bases removed from V and 8 bases from J, the gap between germline ends came to 14 bases. The CDR3 sequence is 15 residues long. CDR3 residues: CASSLGDFSFEKLFF. As DNA, the CDR3 is TGTGCCAGCAGCTTGGGGGACTTTAGTTTCGAAAAACTGTTTTTT.

The V gene is TRBV4-1, the J gene TRBJ2-1; 8 bases match TRBD2. Germline V gene lookup returns CDR1 MGHRA and CDR2 YSYEKL. The CDR3 spans 16 residues. The V segment lost 5 bases and the J segment 1 base; nucleotides outside the gene matches: 7. The CDR3 protein is CASSKGSGTSYNEQFF. CDR3 DNA: TGCGCCAGCAGCAAGGGTAGCGGGACGTCCTACAATGAGCAGTTCTTC.

The V and J genes are TRBV28 and TRBJ1-1; D is perhaps TRBD1 (6 bases). This CDR3 has 18 residues. The V gene lost 5 bases and the J gene lost 0 bases, with 22 bases spanning the gap. Germline V CDR1 and CDR2: MDHEN, SYDVKM. CDR3 sequence (DNA): TGTGCCAGCAGTCTTCCCAGGGGCCAAGGGATAATGAACACTGAAGCTTTCTTT. Its translation is CASSLPRGQGIMNTEAFF.

The gene calls are TRBV6-5 and TRBJ1-1; tentative D call: TRBD1 (5 bases). V was cut by 5 bases and J by 5 bases, with 18 bases left in between. CDR1 MNHEY and CDR2 SVGAGI come from the germline V gene. This CDR3 has 15 amino acids. The CDR3 region is CASSQSRAGRTEAFF. In DNA form, the CDR3 reads TGTGCCAGCAGTCAATCCCGGGCAGGGCGGACTGAAGCTTTCTTT.